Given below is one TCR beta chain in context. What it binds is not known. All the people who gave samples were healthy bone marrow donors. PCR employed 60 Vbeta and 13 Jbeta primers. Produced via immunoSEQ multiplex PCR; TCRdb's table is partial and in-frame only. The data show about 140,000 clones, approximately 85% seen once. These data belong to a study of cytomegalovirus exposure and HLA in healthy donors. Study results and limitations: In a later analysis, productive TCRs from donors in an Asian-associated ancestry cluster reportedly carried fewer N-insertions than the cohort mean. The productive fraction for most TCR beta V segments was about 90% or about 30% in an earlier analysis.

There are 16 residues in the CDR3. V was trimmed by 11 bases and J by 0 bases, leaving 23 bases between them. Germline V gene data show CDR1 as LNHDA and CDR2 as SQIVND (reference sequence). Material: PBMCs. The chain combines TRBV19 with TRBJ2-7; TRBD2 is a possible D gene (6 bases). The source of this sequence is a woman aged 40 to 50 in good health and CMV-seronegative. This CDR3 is CAGSGTGGLSSYEQYF. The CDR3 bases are TGTGCCGGATCCGGGACTGGGGGTCTTAGCTCCTACGAGCAGTACTTC.